The entry that follows covers one T cell receptor beta chain sequence. V was pared by 2 bases and J by 5 bases, with 9 bases of the junction left unmatched. The CDR3 has 16 residues. Germline CDR1 SGHTA, CDR2 FQGNSA. Profiling relied on immunoSEQ multiplex PCR, and the TCRdb table lists in-frame clones only, not all of them. Here the sample spans around 56,000 clones, around 87% being singletons. This sample is part of a study of blood T cell repertoires in COVID-19. For the study at large: Donors in the United States, Italy and Spain gave samples during acute or convalescent COVID-19. Sources were T cells, B-cell-depleted T cells, or PBMCs; the material itself was cDNA or gDNA.

The sample comprised peripheral blood. This receptor was obtained from a man between 60 and 75 years old with active or convalescent COVID-19. This rearrangement joins TRBV7-2 to TRBJ2-3; 8 bases match TRBD2. Here the CDR3 reads CASSLSGSGAGDTQYF. CDR3 sequence (DNA): TGTGCCAGCAGCTTAAGCGGTAGCGGGGCGGGAGATACGCAGTATTTT. Combining the CDR3 with reference TRBV7-2 and TRBJ2-3 gives the whole variable domain GAGVSQSPSNKVTEKGKDVELRCDPISGHTALYWYRQSLGQGLEFLIYFQGNSAPDKSGLPSDRFSAERTGGSVSTLTIQRTQQEDSAVYLCASSLSGSGAGDTQYFGPGTRLTVL.